This TCR beta chain was documented in a study of blood T cell repertoires in COVID-19. Study at large: Both acute and convalescent COVID-19 samples were obtained from the United States, Italy and Spain.

Assay used: immunoSEQ multiplex PCR; TCRdb lists only in-frame clones, some missing. The sample lists around 450,000 clones, about 89% occurring once. CDR3 length: 14 amino acids. V gave up 1 base and J gave up 10 bases, with 16 bases separating them. Germline-derived CDR1 and CDR2 are LGHDT and YNNKEL (reference sequence). The chain recombines TRBV3-1 (or the pseudogene TRBV3-2) with TRBJ1-1; maybe TRBD1 (5 bases). The receptor was isolated from a woman in her 30s with acute or convalescent COVID-19. The sample was peripheral blood. CDR3 protein: CASSQVQGSGRAFF. The CDR3 DNA reads TGTGCCAGCAGCCAAGTTCAGGGTTCGGGTAGAGCTTTCTTT.